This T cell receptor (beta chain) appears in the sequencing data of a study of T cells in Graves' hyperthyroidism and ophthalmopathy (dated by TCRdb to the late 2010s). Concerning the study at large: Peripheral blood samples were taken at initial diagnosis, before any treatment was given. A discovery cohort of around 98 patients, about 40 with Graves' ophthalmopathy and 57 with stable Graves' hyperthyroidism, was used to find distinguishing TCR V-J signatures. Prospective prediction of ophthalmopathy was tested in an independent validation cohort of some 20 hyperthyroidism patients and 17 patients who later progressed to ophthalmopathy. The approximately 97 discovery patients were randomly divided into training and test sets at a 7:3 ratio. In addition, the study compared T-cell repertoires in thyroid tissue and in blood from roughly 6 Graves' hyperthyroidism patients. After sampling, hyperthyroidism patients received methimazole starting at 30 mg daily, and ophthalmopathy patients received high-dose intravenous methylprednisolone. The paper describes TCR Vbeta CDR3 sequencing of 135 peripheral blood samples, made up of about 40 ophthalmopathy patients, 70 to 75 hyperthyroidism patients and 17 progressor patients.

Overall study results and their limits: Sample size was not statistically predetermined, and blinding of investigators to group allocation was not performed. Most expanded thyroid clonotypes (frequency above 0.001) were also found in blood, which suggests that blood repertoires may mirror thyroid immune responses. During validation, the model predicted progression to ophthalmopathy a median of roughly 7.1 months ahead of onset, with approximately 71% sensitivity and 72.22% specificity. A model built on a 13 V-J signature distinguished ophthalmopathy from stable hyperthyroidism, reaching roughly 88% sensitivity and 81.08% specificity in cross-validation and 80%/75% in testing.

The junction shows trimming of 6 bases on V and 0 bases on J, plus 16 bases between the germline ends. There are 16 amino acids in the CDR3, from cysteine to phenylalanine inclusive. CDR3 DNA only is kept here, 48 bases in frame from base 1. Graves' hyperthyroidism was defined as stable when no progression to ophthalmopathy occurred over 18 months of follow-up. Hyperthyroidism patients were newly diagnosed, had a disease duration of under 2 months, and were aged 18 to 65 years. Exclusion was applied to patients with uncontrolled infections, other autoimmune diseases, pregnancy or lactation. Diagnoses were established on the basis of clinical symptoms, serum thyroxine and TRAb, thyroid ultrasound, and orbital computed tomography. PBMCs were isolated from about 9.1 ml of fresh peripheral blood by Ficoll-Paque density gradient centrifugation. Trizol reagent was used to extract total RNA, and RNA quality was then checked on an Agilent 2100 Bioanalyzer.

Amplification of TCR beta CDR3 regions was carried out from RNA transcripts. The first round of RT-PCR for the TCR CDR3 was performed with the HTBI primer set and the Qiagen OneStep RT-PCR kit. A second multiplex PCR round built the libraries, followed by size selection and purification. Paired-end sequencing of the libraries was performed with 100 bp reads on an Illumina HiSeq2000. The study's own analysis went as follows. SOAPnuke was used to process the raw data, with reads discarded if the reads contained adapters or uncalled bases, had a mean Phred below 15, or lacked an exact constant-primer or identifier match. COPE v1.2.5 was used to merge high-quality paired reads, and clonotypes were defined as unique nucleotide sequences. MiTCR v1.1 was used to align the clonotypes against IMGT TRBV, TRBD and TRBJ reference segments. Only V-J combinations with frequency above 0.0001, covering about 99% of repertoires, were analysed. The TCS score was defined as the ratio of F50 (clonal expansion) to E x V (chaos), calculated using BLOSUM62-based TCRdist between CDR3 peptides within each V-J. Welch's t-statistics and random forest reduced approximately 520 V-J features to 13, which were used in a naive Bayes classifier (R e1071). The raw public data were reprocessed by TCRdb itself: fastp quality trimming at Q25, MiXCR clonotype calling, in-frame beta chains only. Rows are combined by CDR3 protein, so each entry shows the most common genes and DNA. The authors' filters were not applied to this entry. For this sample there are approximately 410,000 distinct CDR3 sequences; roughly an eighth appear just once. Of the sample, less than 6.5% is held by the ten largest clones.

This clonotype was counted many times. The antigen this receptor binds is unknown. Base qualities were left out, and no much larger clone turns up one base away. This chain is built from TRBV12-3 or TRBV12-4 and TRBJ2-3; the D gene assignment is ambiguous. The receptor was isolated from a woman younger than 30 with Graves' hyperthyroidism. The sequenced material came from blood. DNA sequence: TGTGCCAGCAGGCCCTTCACAGCTCCTAGCACAGATACGCAGTATTTT. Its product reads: CASRPFTAPSTDTQYF.